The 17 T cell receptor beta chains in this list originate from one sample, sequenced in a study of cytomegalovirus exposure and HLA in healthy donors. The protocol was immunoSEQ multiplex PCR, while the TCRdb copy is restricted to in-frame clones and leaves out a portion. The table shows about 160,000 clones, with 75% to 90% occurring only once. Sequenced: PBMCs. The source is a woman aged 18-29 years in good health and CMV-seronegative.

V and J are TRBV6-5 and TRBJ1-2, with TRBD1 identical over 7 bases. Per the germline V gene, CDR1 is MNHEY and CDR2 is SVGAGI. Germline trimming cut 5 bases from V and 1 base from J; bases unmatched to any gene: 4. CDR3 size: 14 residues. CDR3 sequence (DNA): TGTGCCAGCAGTCCCGGGACAGATAACTATGGCTACACCTTC. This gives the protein CASSPGTDNYGYTF.

CDR3 sequence (DNA): TGCGCCAGCAGCCAATACAGGGGGCCTGGGGCCAACGTCCTGACTTTC. Its translation is CASSQYRGPGANVLTF. This chain uses TRBV4-3 with TRBJ2-6; 9 nucleotides align to TRBD1. This CDR3 has 16 amino acids. CDR1 is LGHNA, CDR2 YSLEER, per germline. After removal of 2 bases from V and 2 bases from J, the junction contained 1 base not matched to a gene.

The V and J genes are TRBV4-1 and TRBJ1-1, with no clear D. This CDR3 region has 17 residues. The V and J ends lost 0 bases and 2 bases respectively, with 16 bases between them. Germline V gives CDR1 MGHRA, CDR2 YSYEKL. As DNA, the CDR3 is TGCGCCAGCAGCCAAGATAGCGCGGGGTGGGTCAACACTGAAGCTTTCTTT. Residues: CASSQDSAGWVNTEAFF.

The CDR3 nucleotides read TGTGCCAGCAGCGTAGACGCCCGAGTGAGCACTGAAGCTTTCTTT. Translated, it gives CASSVDARVSTEAFF. The chain carries TRBV9 and TRBJ1-1; D is uncertain. CDR1 is SGDLS, CDR2 YYNGEE, per germline. V lost 0 bases and J 4 bases, leaving 13 bases between the germline ends. There are 15 residues in the CDR3. Supplemented by reference TRBV9 and TRBJ1-1, the full variable domain reads DSGVTQTPKHLITATGQRVTLRCSPRSGDLSVYWYQQSLDQGLQFLIQYYNGEERAKGNILERFSAQQFPDLHSELNLSSLELGDSALYFCASSVDARVSTEAFFGQGTRLTVV.

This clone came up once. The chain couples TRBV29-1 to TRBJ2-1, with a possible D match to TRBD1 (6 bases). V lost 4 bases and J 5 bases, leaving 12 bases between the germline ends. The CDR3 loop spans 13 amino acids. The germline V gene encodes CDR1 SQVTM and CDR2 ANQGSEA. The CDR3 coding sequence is TGCAGCGTTGGGTTGACAGGTAACAATGAGCAGTTCTTC. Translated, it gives CSVGLTGNNEQFF.

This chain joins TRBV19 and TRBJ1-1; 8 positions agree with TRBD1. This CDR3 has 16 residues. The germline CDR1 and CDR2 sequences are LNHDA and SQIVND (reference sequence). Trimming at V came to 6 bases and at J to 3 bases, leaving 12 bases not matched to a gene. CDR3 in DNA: TGTGCCAGTAGGTTTAATCGGGACAGGCAGGACACTGAAGCTTTCTTT. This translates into CASRFNRDRQDTEAFF.

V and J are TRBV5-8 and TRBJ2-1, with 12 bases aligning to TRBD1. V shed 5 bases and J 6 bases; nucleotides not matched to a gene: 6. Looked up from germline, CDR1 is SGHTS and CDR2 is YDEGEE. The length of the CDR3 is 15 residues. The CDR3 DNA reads TGTGCCAGCAGGTCGGGACAGGGGGCCTTCAATGAGCAGTTCTTC. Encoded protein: CASRSGQGAFNEQFF.

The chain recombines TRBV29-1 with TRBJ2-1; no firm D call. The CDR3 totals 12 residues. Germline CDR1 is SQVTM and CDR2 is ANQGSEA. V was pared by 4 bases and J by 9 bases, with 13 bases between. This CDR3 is CSVVESHIEQFF. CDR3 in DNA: TGCAGCGTTGTAGAGTCCCACATTGAGCAGTTCTTC.

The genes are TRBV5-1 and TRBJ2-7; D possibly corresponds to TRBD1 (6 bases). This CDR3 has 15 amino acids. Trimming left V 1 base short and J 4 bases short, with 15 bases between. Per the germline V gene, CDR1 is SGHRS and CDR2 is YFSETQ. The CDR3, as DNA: TGCGCCAGCAGCTTGTCGATGGACAGCCCGTACGAGCAGTACTTC. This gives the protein CASSLSMDSPYEQYF.

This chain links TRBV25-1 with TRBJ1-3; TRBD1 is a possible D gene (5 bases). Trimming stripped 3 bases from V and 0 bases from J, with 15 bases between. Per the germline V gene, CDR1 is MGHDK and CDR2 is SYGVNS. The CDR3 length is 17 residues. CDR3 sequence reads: CASSETEGALSGNTIYF. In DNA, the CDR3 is TGTGCCAGCAGTGAGACTGAAGGGGCCCTCTCTGGAAACACCATATATTTT.

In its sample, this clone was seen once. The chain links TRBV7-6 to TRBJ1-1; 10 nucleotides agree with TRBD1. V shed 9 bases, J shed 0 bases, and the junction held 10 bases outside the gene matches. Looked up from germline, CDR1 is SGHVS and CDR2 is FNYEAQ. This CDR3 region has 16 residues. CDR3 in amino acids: CASSLGQGRLNTEAFF. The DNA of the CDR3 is TGTGCCAGTTCTTTGGGACAGGGGCGTTTGAACACTGAAGCTTTCTTT.

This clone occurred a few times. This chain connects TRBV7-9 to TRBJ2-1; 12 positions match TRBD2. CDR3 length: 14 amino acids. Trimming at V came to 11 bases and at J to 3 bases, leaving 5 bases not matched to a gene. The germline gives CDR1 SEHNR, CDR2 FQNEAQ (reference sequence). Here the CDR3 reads CAGSGLAGYNEQFF. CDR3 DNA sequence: TGTGCCGGATCGGGACTAGCGGGCTACAATGAGCAGTTCTTC.

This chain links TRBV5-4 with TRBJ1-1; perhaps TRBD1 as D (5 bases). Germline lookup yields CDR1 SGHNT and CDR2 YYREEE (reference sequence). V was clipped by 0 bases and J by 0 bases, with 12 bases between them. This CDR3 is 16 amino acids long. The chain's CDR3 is CASSLEVNRMNTEAFF. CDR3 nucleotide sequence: TGTGCCAGCAGCTTGGAGGTTAACAGGATGAACACTGAAGCTTTCTTT.

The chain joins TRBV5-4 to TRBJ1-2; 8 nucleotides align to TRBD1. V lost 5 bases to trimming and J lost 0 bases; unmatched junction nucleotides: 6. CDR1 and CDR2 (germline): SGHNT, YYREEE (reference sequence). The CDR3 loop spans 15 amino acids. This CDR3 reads CASRYTGGTNYGYTF. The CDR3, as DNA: TGTGCCAGCAGGTATACAGGGGGAACTAACTATGGCTACACCTTC.

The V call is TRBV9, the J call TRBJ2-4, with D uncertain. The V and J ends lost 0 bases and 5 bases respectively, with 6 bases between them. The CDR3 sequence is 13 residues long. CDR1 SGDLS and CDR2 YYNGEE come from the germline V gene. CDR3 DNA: TGTGCCAGCAGCGTAGAAACGGAAAACATTCAGTACTTC. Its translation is CASSVETENIQYF.

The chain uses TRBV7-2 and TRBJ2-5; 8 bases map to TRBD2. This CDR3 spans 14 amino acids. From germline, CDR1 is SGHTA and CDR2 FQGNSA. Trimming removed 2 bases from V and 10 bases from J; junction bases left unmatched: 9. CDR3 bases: TGTGCCAGCAGCTTAAGCCGGACTAGCAGTCTCCAGTACTTC. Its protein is CASSLSRTSSLQYF.

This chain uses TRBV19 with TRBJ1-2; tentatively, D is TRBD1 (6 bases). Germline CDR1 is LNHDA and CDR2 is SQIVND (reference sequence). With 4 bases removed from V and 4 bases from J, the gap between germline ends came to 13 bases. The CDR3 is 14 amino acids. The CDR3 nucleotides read TGTGCCAGTAGTACCGGACAGCCGGGCTATGGCTACACCTTC. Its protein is CASSTGQPGYGYTF.